This TCR beta chain derives from a study of T cell responses to AZD1222 COVID-19 vaccine. The protocol was immunoSEQ multiplex PCR, while the TCRdb copy is restricted to in-frame clones and leaves out a portion. The profile shows 120,000 to 150,000 clones, roughly nine tenths of them singletons. On this clone: Antigen unknown.

Study observations and caveats: Samples come after the peak T cell response, not at day 14. Across spike, vaccine-associated CD4 TCRs were found, dominant at 160-218 and 743-854. Reportedly, nearly half the spike-specific TCRs target unmutated variant regions.

The CDR3 consists of 22 residues. Germline V lookup: CDR1 LGHDT, CDR2 YNNKEL (reference sequence). The ends were cut back, 4 bases at V and 3 bases at J, with 34 bases in the middle. Investigators merged groups given second doses at roughly 4 or roughly 12 weeks. Source: peripheral blood, taken 28 days after the second AZD1222 dose. The chain recombines TRBV3-1 (or the pseudogene TRBV3-2) with TRBJ1-3; D is perhaps TRBD1 (5 bases). This clonotype originated in an adult who received the AZD1222 COVID-19 vaccine. The DNA for the CDR3 is TGTGCCAGCAGCCGTCAACGACCGGGACTGCTCGCGTTCACGGCGAATGGAAACACCATATATTTT. Residues: CASSRQRPGLLAFTANGNTIYF.